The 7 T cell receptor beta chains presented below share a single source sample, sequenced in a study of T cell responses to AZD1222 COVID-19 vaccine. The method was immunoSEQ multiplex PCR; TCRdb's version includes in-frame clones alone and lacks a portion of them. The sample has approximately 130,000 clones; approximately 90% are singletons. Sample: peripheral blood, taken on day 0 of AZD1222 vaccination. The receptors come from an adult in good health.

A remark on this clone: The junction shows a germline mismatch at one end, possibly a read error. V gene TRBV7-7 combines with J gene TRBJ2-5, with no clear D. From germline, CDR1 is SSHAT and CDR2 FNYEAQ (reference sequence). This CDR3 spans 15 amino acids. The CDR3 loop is CASSLGTSPQETQYF. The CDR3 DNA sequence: TGTGCTAGCAGCTTAGGAACAAGTCCTCAAGAGACCCAGTACTTC.

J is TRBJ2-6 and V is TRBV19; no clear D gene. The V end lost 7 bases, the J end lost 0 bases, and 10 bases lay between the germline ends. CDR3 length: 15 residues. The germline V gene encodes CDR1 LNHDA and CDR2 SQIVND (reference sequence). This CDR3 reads CASTLLHSGANVLTF. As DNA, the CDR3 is TGTGCCAGTACCCTACTTCACTCTGGGGCCAACGTCCTGACTTTC.

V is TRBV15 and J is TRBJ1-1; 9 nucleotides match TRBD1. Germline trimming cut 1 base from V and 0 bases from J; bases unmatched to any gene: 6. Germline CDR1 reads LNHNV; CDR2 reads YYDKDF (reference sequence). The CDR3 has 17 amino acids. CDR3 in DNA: TGTGCCACCAGCAGAGTACAGGGGGCTGAGTTGAACACTGAAGCTTTCTTT. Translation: CATSRVQGAELNTEAFF.

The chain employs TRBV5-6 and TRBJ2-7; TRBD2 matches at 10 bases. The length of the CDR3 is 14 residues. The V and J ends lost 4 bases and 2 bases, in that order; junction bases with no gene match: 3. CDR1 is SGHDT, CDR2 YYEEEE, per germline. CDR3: CASSDSGGPYEQYF. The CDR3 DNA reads TGTGCCAGCAGCGATAGCGGGGGGCCCTACGAGCAGTACTTC.

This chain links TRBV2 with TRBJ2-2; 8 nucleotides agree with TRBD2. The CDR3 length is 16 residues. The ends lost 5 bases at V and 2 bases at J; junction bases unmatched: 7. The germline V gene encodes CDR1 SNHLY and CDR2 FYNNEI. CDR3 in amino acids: CASSREGLGNTGELFF. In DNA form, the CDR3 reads TGTGCCAGCAGTCGGGAGGGACTCGGAAACACCGGGGAGCTGTTTTTT. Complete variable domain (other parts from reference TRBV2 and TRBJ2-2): EPEVTQTPSHQVTQMGQEVILRCVPISNHLYFYWYRQILGQKVEFLVSFYNNEISEKSEIFDDQFSVERPDGSNFTLKIRSTKLEDSAMYFCASSREGLGNTGELFFGEGSRLTVL.

The CDR3 here is CASSYTTGGEHTEAFF. CDR3 coding DNA: TGTGCCAGCAGTTACACGACAGGCGGGGAACACACTGAAGCTTTCTTT. The chain uses TRBV6-2 or TRBV6-3 and TRBJ1-1, with a weak D call TRBD1 (6 bases). V was cut by 2 bases and J by 3 bases, with 16 bases left in between. The CDR3 contains 16 residues. CDR1 and CDR2 (germline): MNHEY, SVGEGT.

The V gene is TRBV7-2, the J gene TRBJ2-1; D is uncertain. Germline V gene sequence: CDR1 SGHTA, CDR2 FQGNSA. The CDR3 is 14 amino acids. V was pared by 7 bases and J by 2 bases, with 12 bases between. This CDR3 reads CASTQFDAYNEQFF. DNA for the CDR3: TGTGCCAGCACCCAATTCGACGCCTACAATGAGCAGTTCTTC.